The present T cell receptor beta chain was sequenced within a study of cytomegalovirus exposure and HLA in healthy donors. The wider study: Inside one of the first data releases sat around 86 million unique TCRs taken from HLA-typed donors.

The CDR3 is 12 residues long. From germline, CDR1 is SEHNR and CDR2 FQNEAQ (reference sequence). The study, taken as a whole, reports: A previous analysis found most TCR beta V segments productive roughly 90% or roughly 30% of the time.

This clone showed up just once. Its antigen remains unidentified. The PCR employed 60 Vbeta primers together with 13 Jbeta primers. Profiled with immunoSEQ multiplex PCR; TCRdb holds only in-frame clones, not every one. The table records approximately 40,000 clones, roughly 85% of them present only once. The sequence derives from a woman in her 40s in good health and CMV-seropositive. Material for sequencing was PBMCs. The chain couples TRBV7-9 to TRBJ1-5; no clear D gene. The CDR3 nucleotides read TGTTCCACCGCAGGATTCAATCAGCCCCAGCATTTT. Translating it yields CSTAGFNQPQHF.